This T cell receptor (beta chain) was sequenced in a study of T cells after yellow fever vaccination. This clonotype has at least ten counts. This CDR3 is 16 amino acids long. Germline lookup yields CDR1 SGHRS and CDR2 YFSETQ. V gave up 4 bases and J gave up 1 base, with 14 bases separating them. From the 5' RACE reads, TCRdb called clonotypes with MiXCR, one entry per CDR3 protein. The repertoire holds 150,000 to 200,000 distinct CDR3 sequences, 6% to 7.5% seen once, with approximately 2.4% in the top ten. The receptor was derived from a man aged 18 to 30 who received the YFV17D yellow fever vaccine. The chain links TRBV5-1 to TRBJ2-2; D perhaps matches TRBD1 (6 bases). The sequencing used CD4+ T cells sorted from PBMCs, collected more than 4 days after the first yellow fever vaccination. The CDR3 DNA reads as TGCGCCAGCAGCGTTTGGGGGCAGGGGAACACCGGGGAGCTGTTTTTT. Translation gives CASSVWGQGNTGELFF.